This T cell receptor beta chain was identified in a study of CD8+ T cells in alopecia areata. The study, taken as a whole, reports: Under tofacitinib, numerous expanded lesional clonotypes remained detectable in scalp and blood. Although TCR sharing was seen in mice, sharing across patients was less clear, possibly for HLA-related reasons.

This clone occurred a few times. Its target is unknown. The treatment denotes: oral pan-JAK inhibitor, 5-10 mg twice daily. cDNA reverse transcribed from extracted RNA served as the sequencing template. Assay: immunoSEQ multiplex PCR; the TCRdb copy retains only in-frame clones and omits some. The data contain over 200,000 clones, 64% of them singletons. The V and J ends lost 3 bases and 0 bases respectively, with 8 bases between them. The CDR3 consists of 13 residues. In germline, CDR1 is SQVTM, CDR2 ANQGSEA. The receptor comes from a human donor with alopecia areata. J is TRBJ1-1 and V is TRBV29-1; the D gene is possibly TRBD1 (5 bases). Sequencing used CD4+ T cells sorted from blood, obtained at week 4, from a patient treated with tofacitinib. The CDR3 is CSVDNRLNTEAFF. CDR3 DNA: TGCAGCGTTGACAACAGGTTGAACACTGAAGCTTTCTTT. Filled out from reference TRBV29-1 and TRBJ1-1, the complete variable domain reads SAVISQKPSRDICQRGTSLTIQCQVDSQVTMMFWYRQQPGQSLTLIATANQGSEATYESGFVIDKFPISRPNLTFSTLTVSNMSPEDSSIYLCSVDNRLNTEAFFGQGTRLTVV.